Sequencing of this T cell receptor (beta chain) was carried out in a study of breast tumors, draining lymph nodes, adjacent tissues. Each CDR3 protein gets one entry after TCRdb re-called the multiplex PCR reads with MiXCR. The sample holds fewer than 300,000 distinct CDR3 sequences, about 32% seen once. Samples came from axillary lymph nodes draining the breast cancer. V lost 5 bases to trimming and J lost 6 bases; unmatched junction nucleotides: 6. Germline V gene lookup returns CDR1 MNHEY and CDR2 SVGAGI. The CDR3 has 17 residues. This TCR derives from a female donor with breast cancer. Some clones in this sample may be carry-over from other donors' samples. Material for sequencing was axillary lymph node tissue. J is TRBJ2-2 and V is TRBV6-5; TRBD2 agrees at 16 bases. The CDR3 DNA reads TGTGCCAGCAGTGGACAGGGACTAGCGGGAGGGGCCGGGGAGCTGTTTTTT. This translates into CASSGQGLAGGAGELFF.